Detailed here is one T cell receptor beta chain. Its specificity is unknown. Profiling relied on immunoSEQ multiplex PCR, and the TCRdb table lists in-frame clones only, not all of them. The table lists about 51,000 clones, 80% to 85% of them singletons. These data are taken from a study of OX40 agonist ivuxolimab in advanced cancers. Study information: Six ivuxolimab dose levels, 0.01 to 10 mg/kg, were given intravenously every 2 weeks. About 40% of patients had received prior checkpoint inhibitor therapy. Overall study findings and caveats: At 0.1 to 3.0 mg/kg and by week 6, CD4+ and CD8+ T cells in the blood had expanded clonally.

No patient had autoimmune disease or received systemic immunosuppression. The CDR3 sequence is 15 residues long. CDR1 is SGDLS and CDR2 is YYNGEE in the germline V gene. V lost 3 bases, J lost 4 bases, and 16 bases lay in between. The material sequenced was CD4+ or CD8+ T cells sorted from blood, taken in a trial of the OX40 agonist ivuxolimab. The chain couples TRBV9 to TRBJ1-2, with D maybe TRBD1 (5 bases). This TCR derives from an adult with an advanced solid tumor such as melanoma, head and neck, liver or kidney cancer. CDR3 loop: CASSASGGRRYGYTF. The CDR3 coding sequence is TGTGCCAGCAGCGCGTCGGGGGGTAGGCGCTATGGCTACACCTTC.